What follows describes a single TCR beta chain. The junction departs from germline at one end; a sequencing error may be responsible. This record comes from a study of blood T cell repertoires in COVID-19. Study summary: The cDNA or gDNA used as material had been derived from T cells, B-cell-depleted T cells, or PBMCs.

Sequenced by immunoSEQ multiplex PCR; TCRdb stores in-frame clones only, minus some. This sample has just over 250,000 clones, with roughly 86% found just once. The germline CDR1 and CDR2 sequences are KGHSH and LQKENI. The CDR3 is 13 amino acids. This sequence joins TRBV18 and TRBJ1-1; tentatively, D is TRBD1 (6 bases). The clonotype comes from a woman in her forties or fifties with acute or convalescent COVID-19. Sequencing input: peripheral blood. The CDR3 bases are TGTGCCAGCTTACCAGGGGCCAACACTGAAGCTTTCTTT. It specifies CASLPGANTEAFF. The full variable domain, its missing parts supplied by reference TRBV18 and TRBJ1-1, is NAGVMQNPRHLVRRRGQEARLRCSPMKGHSHVYWYRQLPEEGLKFMVYLQKENIIDESGMPKERFSAEFPKEGPSILRIQQVVRGDSAAYFCASLPGANTEAFFGQGTRLTVV.